This T cell receptor (beta chain) was obtained from a study of shared clonotypes between healthy human individuals. About the study: The study enrolled a couple of women and a few men aged 18 to 49. The plates for each donor numbered three CD4 naive, three CD4 memory, two CD8 naive and one CD8 memory.

The CDR3 covers 13 residues. The germline gives CDR1 SGHTA, CDR2 FQGNSA. The V end lost 4 bases, the J end lost 3 bases, and 10 bases lay between the germline ends. It was 150 to 200 ng DNA, approximately 28,000 T cell genomes, that sorted-subset replicate PCRs used. Some clones are missing from TCRdb's copy, which holds only in-frame ones; the method was immunoSEQ multiplex PCR. Of some 2,000,000 clones in the sample, roughly 95% were seen once. The receptor was derived from a man between 18 and 29 years old in good health. The chain has TRBV7-2 and TRBJ2-7; D might be TRBD1 (6 bases). Sequencing input: naive CD4+ T cells sorted from blood. Subset noted: CD45RA+ positively selected. CDR3 coding DNA: TGTGCCAGCAGCTCGGACAGATACTACGAGCAGTACTTC. Translated: CASSSDRYYEQYF.